This T cell receptor (beta chain) was sequenced in a study of a mutant IDH1 vaccine in newly diagnosed glioma (dated by TCRdb to the early 2020s). In the study overall: Patients were given eight vaccinations, in weeks 1, 3, 5, 7, 11, 15, 19 and 23, which matched visits V03 through V10. Peripheral blood was drawn at six visits: V03 (baseline), V05, V07, V10, V12 and V13. Vaccination was initiated 4-6 weeks after radiotherapy alone, or concurrently with temozolomide cycles in the chemotherapy-containing groups. Longitudinal TCRB deep sequencing was performed for some 25 treated patients wherever samples were available for exploratory analyses. Before enrollment, patients had received standard therapy of radiotherapy alone, temozolomide alone, or radiochemotherapy with temozolomide; most received the combination. The approximately 29 treated patients were approximately 62% male and roughly 38% female, with a mean age of around 40 years. Broad study findings and their caveats: Availability determined which PBMC samples were chosen for TCRB deep sequencing. Vaccine-induced immune responses across multiple MHC alleles were detected in 93.3% of patients. It was noted by the authors that analyses of patient blood samples could not be reproduced owing to sample limitations. Pseudoprogression seemed to be unrelated to changes in the top peripheral T cell clonotypes found by TCRB sequencing.

Library method: the immunoSEQ multiplex PCR assay. Rearranged TCR beta chain sequences were amplified with the hsTCRB Kit following the manufacturer's protocol. Sequencing of TCRB libraries was carried out on an Illumina MiSeq. Concerning the study's data processing: Demultiplexing, trimming and gene mapping were performed with the kit vendor's proprietary platform. The table was pulled from immuneACCESS by TCRdb, which kept in-frame rearrangements only. Such tables lose some clones; where checked, under half of the loss comes from unresolved V genes, and the rest has no known cause. That table is the source of V, J and clone size, and D and trimming were worked out from the DNA. The sample table lists 75,000 to 85,000 clones, roughly 91% of them with a count of one. Approximately 0.6% of the sample comes from the top ten. From cysteine to phenylalanine, the CDR3 is 15 amino acids long. Just CDR3 DNA is preserved here, 45 bases in frame from base 1. The V end gives up 0 bases and the J end 8 bases, leaving 7 bases in the junction not matched to a gene. As encoded in the germline V gene, CDR1 is SGHAT while CDR2 is FQNNGV.

Regarding this clone: Its antigen specificity is not known. It has no much larger one-base neighbor in the sample; base qualities were not kept.

The intended sense of this specimen's time point label: week 5, during vaccination. A 20-mer mutant IDH1 peptide at 300 micrograms in Montanide made up each vaccine dose, which was injected subcutaneously together with topical imiquimod. Newly diagnosed WHO grade 3 or 4 IDH1-mutant astrocytomas showing loss of nuclear ATRX were present in the donors. The samples were drawn from NOA16, a multicentre, single-arm, open-label phase I trial in Germany that tested a mutant IDH1 peptide vaccine in humans for the first time. Genomic DNA for TCRB sequencing was isolated from EDTA blood with the DNeasy Blood and Tissue Kit.

This chain joins TRBV11-2 to TRBJ1-2, with 9 junctional bases fitting TRBD1. Sequenced here: PBMCs, sampled from a glioma patient whose treatment included an IDH1 peptide vaccine. The clonotype comes from a woman aged 45 to 65 with glioma. In nucleotides, the sequence is TGTGCCAGCAGCTTAGAGGGACAGGGTATTAGAGGCTACACCTTC. Translated, it reads CASSLEGQGIRGYTF.